This paragraph reports one T cell receptor beta chain. The record originates from a study of T cell repertoires in cytomegalovirus infection. TCRdb called the reads again in MiXCR, with one record for every CDR3 protein. Of about 740,000 distinct CDR3 sequences detected, 35% to 45% appear once; the ten largest clones hold 2.8%. The TCR originated in a human donor in good health (CMV status not recorded). Some clones in this sample may be carry-over from other donors' samples. What was sequenced was PBMCs.

The CDR3: CASSEMWQNYGYTF. The CDR3 nucleotides are TGTGCCAGCAGTGAAATGTGGCAGAACTATGGCTACACCTTC. The rearrangement joins TRBV25-1 to TRBJ1-2, with no clear D. Trimming removed 2 bases at V and 2 bases at J, with 9 bases between. The germline V gene has CDR1 MGHDK and CDR2 SYGVNS. The CDR3 totals 14 residues.